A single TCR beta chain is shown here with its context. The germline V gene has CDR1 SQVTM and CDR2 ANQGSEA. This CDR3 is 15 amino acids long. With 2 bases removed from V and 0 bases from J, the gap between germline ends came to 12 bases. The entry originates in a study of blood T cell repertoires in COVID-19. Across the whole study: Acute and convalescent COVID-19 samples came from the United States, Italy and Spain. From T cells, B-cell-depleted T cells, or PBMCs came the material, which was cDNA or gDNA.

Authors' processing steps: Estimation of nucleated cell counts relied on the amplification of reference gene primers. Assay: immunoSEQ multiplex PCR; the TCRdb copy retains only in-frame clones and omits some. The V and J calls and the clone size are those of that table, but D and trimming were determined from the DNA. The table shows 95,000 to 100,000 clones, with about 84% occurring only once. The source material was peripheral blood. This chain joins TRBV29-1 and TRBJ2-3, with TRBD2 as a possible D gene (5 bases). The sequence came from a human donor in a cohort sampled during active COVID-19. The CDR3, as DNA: TGCAGCGTTGAAAGAGGGCAGTCGAGCACAGATACGCAGTATTTT. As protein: CSVERGQSSTDTQYF.